A single sample is the source of the 21 T cell receptor beta chains below, sequenced in a study of shared clonotypes between healthy human individuals. Data came from immunoSEQ multiplex PCR; TCRdb stores just in-frame clones and leaves some out. The data show approximately 250,000 clones, with about 65% seen just once and 11% held by the top ten. Material: memory CD4+ T cells sorted from blood. Subset here: CD45RA-negative fraction. The origin of the receptors is a man aged 25-45 years in good health.

The chain has TRBV5-1 and TRBJ2-5, with a weak D call TRBD1 (5 bases). Germline V lookup: CDR1 SGHRS, CDR2 YFSETQ. The CDR3 is 15 residues long. With 3 bases removed from V and 3 bases from J, the gap between germline ends came to 15 bases. CDR3 in amino acids: CASSYRLGPEETQYF. Here the CDR3 DNA reads TGCGCCAGCAGCTACCGTTTGGGGCCAGAAGAGACCCAGTACTTC.

The chain combines TRBV5-6 with TRBJ1-1; D not certain. Germline loops: CDR1 SGHDT, CDR2 YYEEEE. CDR3 length: 14 residues. The V end lost 5 bases, the J end lost 1 base, and 12 bases lay between the germline ends. CDR3 DNA: TGTGCCAGCAGTAAGTGGGTTCGGAACACTGAAGCTTTCTTT. As protein: CASSKWVRNTEAFF. The full variable domain, its missing parts supplied by reference TRBV5-6 and TRBJ1-1, is DAGVTQSPTHLIKTRGQQVTLRCSPKSGHDTVSWYQQALGQGPQFIFQYYEEEERQRGNFPDRFSGHQFPNYSSELNVNALLLGDSALYLCASSKWVRNTEAFFGQGTRLTVV.

V gene TRBV12-5 combines with J gene TRBJ2-7; D uncertain. Germline-derived CDR1 and CDR2 are LGHNT and FRNRAP. The CDR3 covers 13 residues. The ends were cut back, 2 bases at V and 7 bases at J, with 12 bases in the middle. CDR3 residues: CASGLRIIGEQYF. CDR3 DNA sequence: TGTGCTAGTGGTTTGAGAATCATTGGGGAGCAGTACTTC. The complete variable domain, with remaining parts taken from reference TRBV12-5 and TRBJ2-7, reads DARVTQTPRHKVTEMGQEVTMRCQPILGHNTVFWYRQTMMQGLELLAYFRNRAPLDDSGMPKDRFSAEMPDATLATLKIQPSEPRDSAVYFCASGLRIIGEQYFGPGTRLTVT.

This chain joins TRBV18 and TRBJ2-1; 8 bases are a match to TRBD1. The V gene end was trimmed by 3 bases and the J gene end by 7 bases; junction bases not matched to a gene: 11. The CDR3 runs to 16 residues. Germline values: CDR1 KGHSH, CDR2 LQKENI. The DNA for the CDR3 is TGTGCCAGCTCACCGCTTATTCCGACAGGGGTTAATGAGCAGTTCTTC. It translates to CASSPLIPTGVNEQFF.

This clone occurred once. The chain uses TRBV2 and TRBJ1-5, with 9 bases fitting TRBD1. V was clipped by 7 bases and J by 6 bases; unmatched bases: 4. The CDR3 runs 13 residues. Germline V gives CDR1 SNHLY, CDR2 FYNNEI. CDR3: CASKMTGGQPQHF. Here the CDR3 DNA reads TGTGCCAGCAAGATGACAGGGGGTCAGCCCCAGCATTTT. Filled out from reference TRBV2 and TRBJ1-5, the complete variable domain reads EPEVTQTPSHQVTQMGQEVILRCVPISNHLYFYWYRQILGQKVEFLVSFYNNEISEKSEIFDDQFSVERPDGSNFTLKIRSTKLEDSAMYFCASKMTGGQPQHFGDGTRLSIL.

The chain employs TRBV6-6 and TRBJ2-7; D possibly uses TRBD1 or TRBD2 (6 bases each). This CDR3 has 14 amino acids. V dropped 8 bases and J dropped 4 bases, with 18 bases sitting between them. The germline CDR1 and CDR2 sequences are MNHNY and SVGAGI (reference sequence). For the CDR3, the DNA is TGTGCCAGCCAGACCGCCGGGGGCGGATACGAGCAGTACTTC. This encodes CASQTAGGGYEQYF.

The DNA of the CDR3 is TGTGCCAGCAGTTTGGTACAACCCAATGAGCAGTTCTTC. Translation gives CASSLVQPNEQFF. This chain connects TRBV28 to TRBJ2-1; D gene uncertain. The CDR3 consists of 13 residues. The V end lost 3 bases, the J end lost 6 bases, and 9 bases lay between the germline ends. Germline loops: CDR1 MDHEN, CDR2 SYDVKM.

The chain recombines TRBV6-6 with TRBJ2-7, with D unclear. V was cut by 2 bases and J by 0 bases, with 5 bases left in between. The CDR3 totals 13 residues. Germline CDR1 MNHNY, CDR2 SVGAGI (reference sequence). DNA for the CDR3: TGTGCCAGCAGTTACCCAGACTCCTACGAGCAGTACTTC. This sequence encodes CASSYPDSYEQYF.

This clone has only a few counts. The chain carries TRBV7-2 and TRBJ2-3; D uncertain. The germline V and J ends were trimmed by 5 bases and 5 bases, with 11 bases remaining between them. This CDR3 comprises 13 residues. Germline CDR1 is SGHTA and CDR2 is FQGNSA. The DNA of the CDR3 is TGTGCCAGCAGCCCAGTATATCAAGATACGCAGTATTTT. This sequence encodes CASSPVYQDTQYF.

The chain carries TRBV5-1 and TRBJ2-3; 7 nucleotides align to TRBD1. Germline trimming cut 1 base from V and 2 bases from J; bases unmatched to any gene: 7. This CDR3 is 16 amino acids long. From germline, CDR1 is SGHRS and CDR2 YFSETQ. The CDR3 sequence is CASSLRAGGSTDTQYF. For the CDR3, the DNA is TGCGCCAGCAGCTTGCGGGCAGGGGGTTCCACAGATACGCAGTATTTT.

In this sample, this clone turned up a few times. This chain uses TRBV28 with TRBJ2-7, with 12 nucleotides matching TRBD2. The CDR3 has 16 amino acids. The junction had 9 bases not matched to a gene; V was cut back by 4 bases and J by 5 bases. Germline V gene data show CDR1 as MDHEN and CDR2 as SYDVKM. CDR3 in DNA: TGTGCCAGCAGTTATAGAACTAGCGGGAGGTATAACGAGCAGTACTTC. Translation: CASSYRTSGRYNEQYF.

The rearrangement links TRBV5-1 to TRBJ2-3; D gene unclear. The CDR3 contains 14 residues. Germline-derived CDR1 and CDR2 are SGHRS and YFSETQ. V was cut by 2 bases and J by 2 bases, with 9 bases left in between. In nucleotides, the CDR3 is TGCGCCAGCAGCTTCGATTCACCCACAGATACGCAGTATTTT. Encoded protein: CASSFDSPTDTQYF.

The chain combines TRBV7-8 with TRBJ2-2, with 7 bases fitting TRBD1. This CDR3 is 15 amino acids long. Germline V lookup: CDR1 SGHVS, CDR2 FQNEAQ. After removal of 5 bases from V and 3 bases from J, the junction contained 6 bases not matched to a gene. The CDR3 reads CASSAQGSDTGELFF. CDR3 coding DNA: TGTGCCAGCAGCGCACAGGGGTCTGACACCGGGGAGCTGTTTTTT.

The chain links TRBV5-1 to TRBJ2-6, with no clear D. The CDR3 is made up of 13 amino acids. Deletions cut 4 bases from V and 0 bases from J, with 2 bases between. Germline CDR1 and CDR2: SGHRS and YFSETQ. CDR3 protein: CASSGSGANVLTF. CDR3 DNA: TGCGCCAGCAGCGGCTCTGGGGCCAACGTCCTGACTTTC.

In regard to this clone: Other DNA sequences from this sample encode an identical CDR3 as well. The chain joins TRBV11-2 to TRBJ2-1, with D maybe TRBD1 (5 bases). V lost 0 bases and J 0 bases, leaving 6 bases between the germline ends. CDR1 is SGHAT, CDR2 FQNNGV, per germline. The CDR3 loop spans 15 amino acids. CDR3 residues: CASSLDRVSYNEQFF. The CDR3 DNA is TGTGCCAGCAGCTTAGACAGGGTCTCCTACAATGAGCAGTTCTTC. The full variable domain, completed using reference TRBV11-2 and TRBJ2-1, is EAGVAQSPRYKIIEKRQSVAFWCNPISGHATLYWYQQILGQGPKLLIQFQNNGVVDDSQLPKDRFSAERLKGVDSTLKIQPAKLEDSAVYLCASSLDRVSYNEQFFGPGTRLTVL.

This rearrangement joins TRBV9 to TRBJ2-1; tentatively, D is TRBD2 (6 bases). V lost 6 bases, J lost 6 bases, and 22 bases lay in between. This CDR3 is 16 amino acids long. Germline V CDR1 and CDR2: SGDLS, YYNGEE. Written as DNA, the CDR3 is TGTGCCAGCACCCCCTCGGTAGCGGACCTTAGCAATGAGCAGTTCTTC. Its protein is CASTPSVADLSNEQFF.

The rearrangement joins TRBV6-5 to TRBJ2-2; maybe TRBD1 (6 bases). The CDR3 sequence is 15 residues long. CDR1 and CDR2 (germline): MNHEY, SVGAGI. The germline V and J ends were trimmed by 6 bases and 1 base, with 12 bases remaining between them. In nucleotides, the CDR3 is TGTGCCAGCAGGTATACAGGGAGGAACACCGGGGAGCTGTTTTTT. As protein: CASRYTGRNTGELFF.

This clone was found a few times. In DNA form, the CDR3 reads TGCGCCAGCAGCATCCAACAGGGTGTCACTGAAGCTTTCTTT. Translating it yields CASSIQQGVTEAFF. The chain carries TRBV5-1 and TRBJ1-1; TRBD1 is a possible D gene (6 bases). V gave up 4 bases and J gave up 4 bases, with 14 bases separating them. Germline V lookup: CDR1 SGHRS, CDR2 YFSETQ. The CDR3 contains 14 residues.

In DNA, the CDR3 is TGTGCCAGCAGGGGGGACAGTACCGGTGAGCAGTTCTTC. This encodes CASRGDSTGEQFF. This sequence joins TRBV6-1 and TRBJ2-1, with 7 bases matching TRBD1. CDR3 length: 13 amino acids. Germline V lookup: CDR1 MNHNS, CDR2 SASEGT. The V and J ends lost 6 bases and 9 bases, in that order; junction bases with no gene match: 8.

The chain links TRBV11-2 to TRBJ2-2; 7 bases agree with TRBD2. CDR3 length equals 16 residues. Trimming removed 1 base from V and 1 base from J; junction bases left unmatched: 3. CDR1 is SGHAT, CDR2 FQNNGV, per germline. The CDR3 bases are TGTGCCAGCAGCTTAGGAGCGGGAAGGAACACCGGGGAGCTGTTTTTT. Protein product: CASSLGAGRNTGELFF.

This chain joins TRBV11-3 and TRBJ2-3; TRBD1 matches 8 bases. Per germline, CDR1 SGHNT and CDR2 YENEEA. The ends lost 5 bases at V and 2 bases at J; junction bases unmatched: 12. The CDR3 contains 17 residues. The CDR3 loop is CASSHWTGTAVTDTQYF. CDR3 nucleotide sequence: TGTGCCAGCAGCCATTGGACAGGGACGGCCGTCACAGATACGCAGTATTTT.